This TCR beta chain was sequenced during a study of vaccination and CD4 T cells after COVID-19. Whole-study context: Each post-COVID sample was drawn after diagnosis, and the median interval was approximately 96 days (range 35 to 161).

Germline CDR1 reads DFQATT; CDR2 reads SNEGSKA (reference sequence). Trimming removed 5 bases from V and 5 bases from J; junction bases left unmatched: 12. CDR3 size: 15 residues. TCRdb redid the calling of the PCR reads with MiXCR, one entry per CDR3 protein. The sample consists of around 16,000 distinct CDR3 sequences, approximately 71% of them appearing once. The positive PCR dates, which preceded the US Alpha, Beta and Delta variants, fell between March and December 2020. The material was CD4+ T cells from blood, obtained after SARS-CoV-2 vaccination. The V gene is TRBV20-1, the J gene TRBJ2-5; TRBD2 matches at 9 bases. The sequence derives from a human donor who had recovered from COVID-19. CDR3: CSAFFPSGIGETQYF. The CDR3 DNA reads TGCAGTGCTTTTTTCCCTAGCGGGATCGGTGAGACCCAGTACTTC.